Listed below are T cell receptor beta chains from one sample, sequenced in a study of shared clonotypes between healthy human individuals. Libraries were prepared by immunoSEQ multiplex PCR; TCRdb keeps only in-frame clonotypes and omits some of them. The top ten clones hold around 13% of a sample with some 470,000 clones, about 82% of them seen once. The sample consisted of PBMCs. The receptors come from a woman aged 40 to 50 in good health. Some clones in this sample may be carry-over from other donors' samples. CDR3s leave out the opening cysteine and the closing phenylalanine or tryptophan.

J	V	length	CDR3
TRBJ2-7	TRBV11-2	12	ASSFPHRIYEQY
TRBJ2-3	TRBV4-2	15	ASSQALTGAHTDTQY
TRBJ2-7	TRBV29-1	13	SVRRGWQQNYEQY
TRBJ2-7	TRBV28	12	ASTTPGQTYEQY
TRBJ2-3	TRBV9	13	ASSVTGEGTDTQY
TRBJ2-2	TRBV7-3	13	ASSPGTGNTGELF
TRBJ2-7	TRBV6-1	13	ASSEPGEAPREQY
TRBJ1-3	TRBV29-1	11	SVGWGVGNTIY
TRBJ1-4	TRBV27	13	ASSLGPGLNEKLF
TRBJ2-1	TRBV10-2	12	ASSESTSGRYPF
TRBJ2-5	TRBV28	13	ASSLLGRTQETQY
TRBJ2-1	TRBV11-1	14	ASSSRTSGSGNEQF
TRBJ2-1	TRBV4-1	15	ASSQVIAGDAYNEQF
TRBJ2-2	TRBV2	13	ARITSCFVCGELF
TRBJ2-5	TRBV15	11	ATSSLEKETQY
TRBJ1-2	TRBV27	14	ASSPMTVPANYGYT
TRBJ2-1	TRBV4-1	14	ASSPRLAEPYNEQF
.	TRBV28	15	ASSPQRTSGSSYEQY
TRBJ2-1	TRBV4-2	15	ASSLWETSGTYNEQF
TRBJ2-1	TRBV7-9	13	ASTPSGQGALEQF
TRBJ2-1	TRBV5-1	13	ASSLGSGRTAEQF
TRBJ2-2	TRBV27	14	ASSPYVGGNAGELF
TRBJ1-4	TRBV5-1	13	ASSLGDRLLEKLF
TRBJ2-3	TRBV15	13	ATSRGTVSIDTQY
TRBJ1-1	TRBV19	12	ASSPQGRYTEAF
TRBJ2-7	TRBV13	12	ASSAGTSGYEQY
TRBJ2-7	TRBV10-3	10	AISESLYEQY
TRBJ2-7	TRBV4-2	17	ASSQEGTSGRNLVYGQY
TRBJ1-2	TRBV10-2	12	ASSADRGGYGYT
TRBJ2-2	TRBV9	9	ASSVDGELF
TRBJ2-1	TRBV9	14	ASSPSGSTVYNEQF
TRBJ1-2	TRBV28	13	ASSPQGQGTYGYT
TRBJ2-2	TRBV2	11	ASSEEGGGELF
TRBJ1-2	TRBV15	13	ATSRDGGRDYGYT
TRBJ2-7	TRBV7-9	15	ASSLDPGQGSSYEQY
TRBJ2-7	TRBV7-2	11	ASSRGLVYEQY
TRBJ2-3	TRBV4-3	11	ASSQESRHTQY
TRBJ2-3	TRBV28	11	ASNQGDTDTQY
TRBJ2-7	TRBV28	13	ASSLRGWAGYEQY
.	TRBV29-1	11	SVEEGSSYEQY
TRBJ1-1	TRBV29-1	13	SVERGLTSDTEAF
TRBJ2-7	TRBV5-1	12	ASSPDRQTYEQY
TRBJ2-5	TRBV30	11	ASTGIPQETQY
TRBJ1-1	TRBV4-2	13	ASSPGQGKITEAF
TRBJ1-5	TRBV18	14	ASSPQGGYSNQPQH
TRBJ1-1	TRBV5-1	13	ASSFWATENTEAF
TRBJ2-7	TRBV5-4	10	ASSLFSYEQY
TRBJ1-4	TRBV5-6	12	ASSSKDVREKLF
.	TRBV7-2	10	ASSLGTYEQY
TRBJ2-1	TRBV5-1	14	ASSLAASGSHNEQF
TRBJ2-1	TRBV18	18	ASSPPSGREGPRRNNEQF
TRBJ2-7	TRBV5-1	13	ASSLGAAGTGEQY
TRBJ2-2	TRBV6-1	14	ASSGKREGLTGELF
TRBJ2-7	TRBV29-1	9	SVLQDYEQY
TRBJ1-1	TRBV19	12	ASSIRQKNTEAF
TRBJ2-7	TRBV19	15	ASSMTSGRPLTYEQY
TRBJ1-1	TRBV6-6	13	ASSYGRRANTEAF
TRBJ2-5	TRBV19	14	ASSRGQGAYEETQY
TRBJ2-7	TRBV11-2	11	ASSLQGSYEQY
TRBJ1-1	TRBV7-9	10	ASSPGGTEAF